This is a list of T cell receptor beta chains from one sample in a study of shared clonotypes between healthy human individuals. Clones were read by immunoSEQ multiplex PCR, and TCRdb kept only the in-frame ones, dropping some. The table shows millions of clones, with 95% occurring only once. The sequencing sample was made of naive CD4+ T cells sorted from blood. These TCRs come from a man aged 18-30 years in good health. Both conserved end residues are part of each CDR3. Fields, in order: J gene, V gene, CDR3 protein.

j_gene: TRBJ2-4
v_gene: TRBV5-5
CDR3aa: CASSQLGVPERDIQYF

j_gene: TRBJ2-7
v_gene: TRBV18
CDR3aa: CASSPLPTSGSPNEQYF

j_gene: TRBJ1-2
v_gene: TRBV28
CDR3aa: CASSPRVHGYTF

j_gene: TRBJ2-3
v_gene: TRBV6-1
CDR3aa: CASSELAGGGNTQYF

j_gene: TRBJ1-2
v_gene: TRBV28
CDR3aa: CASSLRDRVYGYTF

j_gene: TRBJ1-2
v_gene: TRBV29-1
CDR3aa: CSAGQGNYGYTF

j_gene: TRBJ2-7
v_gene: TRBV30
CDR3aa: CAWRRGQGIQNEQYF

j_gene: TRBJ1-3
v_gene: TRBV30
CDR3aa: CAWSVGQKTGNTIYF

j_gene: TRBJ1-2
v_gene: TRBV5-1
CDR3aa: CASRSAVDGYTF

j_gene: TRBJ1-5
v_gene: TRBV18
CDR3aa: CASSPDGFYSNQPQHF

j_gene: TRBJ2-3
v_gene: TRBV18
CDR3aa: CASSPGRGLDTQYF

j_gene: TRBJ1-2
v_gene: TRBV5-1
CDR3aa: CASSQRTEGYGYTF

j_gene: TRBJ2-7
v_gene: TRBV27
CDR3aa: CASRWFGGEQYF

j_gene: TRBJ1-3
v_gene: TRBV5-4
CDR3aa: CASSPGTGAGGNTIYF

j_gene: TRBJ1-2
v_gene: TRBV6-6
CDR3aa: CASRRTGGYDYGYTF

j_gene: TRBJ2-3
v_gene: TRBV7-9
CDR3aa: CASSLQSNTQYF

j_gene: TRBJ1-5
v_gene: TRBV7-2
CDR3aa: CASSSQGHLNQPQHF